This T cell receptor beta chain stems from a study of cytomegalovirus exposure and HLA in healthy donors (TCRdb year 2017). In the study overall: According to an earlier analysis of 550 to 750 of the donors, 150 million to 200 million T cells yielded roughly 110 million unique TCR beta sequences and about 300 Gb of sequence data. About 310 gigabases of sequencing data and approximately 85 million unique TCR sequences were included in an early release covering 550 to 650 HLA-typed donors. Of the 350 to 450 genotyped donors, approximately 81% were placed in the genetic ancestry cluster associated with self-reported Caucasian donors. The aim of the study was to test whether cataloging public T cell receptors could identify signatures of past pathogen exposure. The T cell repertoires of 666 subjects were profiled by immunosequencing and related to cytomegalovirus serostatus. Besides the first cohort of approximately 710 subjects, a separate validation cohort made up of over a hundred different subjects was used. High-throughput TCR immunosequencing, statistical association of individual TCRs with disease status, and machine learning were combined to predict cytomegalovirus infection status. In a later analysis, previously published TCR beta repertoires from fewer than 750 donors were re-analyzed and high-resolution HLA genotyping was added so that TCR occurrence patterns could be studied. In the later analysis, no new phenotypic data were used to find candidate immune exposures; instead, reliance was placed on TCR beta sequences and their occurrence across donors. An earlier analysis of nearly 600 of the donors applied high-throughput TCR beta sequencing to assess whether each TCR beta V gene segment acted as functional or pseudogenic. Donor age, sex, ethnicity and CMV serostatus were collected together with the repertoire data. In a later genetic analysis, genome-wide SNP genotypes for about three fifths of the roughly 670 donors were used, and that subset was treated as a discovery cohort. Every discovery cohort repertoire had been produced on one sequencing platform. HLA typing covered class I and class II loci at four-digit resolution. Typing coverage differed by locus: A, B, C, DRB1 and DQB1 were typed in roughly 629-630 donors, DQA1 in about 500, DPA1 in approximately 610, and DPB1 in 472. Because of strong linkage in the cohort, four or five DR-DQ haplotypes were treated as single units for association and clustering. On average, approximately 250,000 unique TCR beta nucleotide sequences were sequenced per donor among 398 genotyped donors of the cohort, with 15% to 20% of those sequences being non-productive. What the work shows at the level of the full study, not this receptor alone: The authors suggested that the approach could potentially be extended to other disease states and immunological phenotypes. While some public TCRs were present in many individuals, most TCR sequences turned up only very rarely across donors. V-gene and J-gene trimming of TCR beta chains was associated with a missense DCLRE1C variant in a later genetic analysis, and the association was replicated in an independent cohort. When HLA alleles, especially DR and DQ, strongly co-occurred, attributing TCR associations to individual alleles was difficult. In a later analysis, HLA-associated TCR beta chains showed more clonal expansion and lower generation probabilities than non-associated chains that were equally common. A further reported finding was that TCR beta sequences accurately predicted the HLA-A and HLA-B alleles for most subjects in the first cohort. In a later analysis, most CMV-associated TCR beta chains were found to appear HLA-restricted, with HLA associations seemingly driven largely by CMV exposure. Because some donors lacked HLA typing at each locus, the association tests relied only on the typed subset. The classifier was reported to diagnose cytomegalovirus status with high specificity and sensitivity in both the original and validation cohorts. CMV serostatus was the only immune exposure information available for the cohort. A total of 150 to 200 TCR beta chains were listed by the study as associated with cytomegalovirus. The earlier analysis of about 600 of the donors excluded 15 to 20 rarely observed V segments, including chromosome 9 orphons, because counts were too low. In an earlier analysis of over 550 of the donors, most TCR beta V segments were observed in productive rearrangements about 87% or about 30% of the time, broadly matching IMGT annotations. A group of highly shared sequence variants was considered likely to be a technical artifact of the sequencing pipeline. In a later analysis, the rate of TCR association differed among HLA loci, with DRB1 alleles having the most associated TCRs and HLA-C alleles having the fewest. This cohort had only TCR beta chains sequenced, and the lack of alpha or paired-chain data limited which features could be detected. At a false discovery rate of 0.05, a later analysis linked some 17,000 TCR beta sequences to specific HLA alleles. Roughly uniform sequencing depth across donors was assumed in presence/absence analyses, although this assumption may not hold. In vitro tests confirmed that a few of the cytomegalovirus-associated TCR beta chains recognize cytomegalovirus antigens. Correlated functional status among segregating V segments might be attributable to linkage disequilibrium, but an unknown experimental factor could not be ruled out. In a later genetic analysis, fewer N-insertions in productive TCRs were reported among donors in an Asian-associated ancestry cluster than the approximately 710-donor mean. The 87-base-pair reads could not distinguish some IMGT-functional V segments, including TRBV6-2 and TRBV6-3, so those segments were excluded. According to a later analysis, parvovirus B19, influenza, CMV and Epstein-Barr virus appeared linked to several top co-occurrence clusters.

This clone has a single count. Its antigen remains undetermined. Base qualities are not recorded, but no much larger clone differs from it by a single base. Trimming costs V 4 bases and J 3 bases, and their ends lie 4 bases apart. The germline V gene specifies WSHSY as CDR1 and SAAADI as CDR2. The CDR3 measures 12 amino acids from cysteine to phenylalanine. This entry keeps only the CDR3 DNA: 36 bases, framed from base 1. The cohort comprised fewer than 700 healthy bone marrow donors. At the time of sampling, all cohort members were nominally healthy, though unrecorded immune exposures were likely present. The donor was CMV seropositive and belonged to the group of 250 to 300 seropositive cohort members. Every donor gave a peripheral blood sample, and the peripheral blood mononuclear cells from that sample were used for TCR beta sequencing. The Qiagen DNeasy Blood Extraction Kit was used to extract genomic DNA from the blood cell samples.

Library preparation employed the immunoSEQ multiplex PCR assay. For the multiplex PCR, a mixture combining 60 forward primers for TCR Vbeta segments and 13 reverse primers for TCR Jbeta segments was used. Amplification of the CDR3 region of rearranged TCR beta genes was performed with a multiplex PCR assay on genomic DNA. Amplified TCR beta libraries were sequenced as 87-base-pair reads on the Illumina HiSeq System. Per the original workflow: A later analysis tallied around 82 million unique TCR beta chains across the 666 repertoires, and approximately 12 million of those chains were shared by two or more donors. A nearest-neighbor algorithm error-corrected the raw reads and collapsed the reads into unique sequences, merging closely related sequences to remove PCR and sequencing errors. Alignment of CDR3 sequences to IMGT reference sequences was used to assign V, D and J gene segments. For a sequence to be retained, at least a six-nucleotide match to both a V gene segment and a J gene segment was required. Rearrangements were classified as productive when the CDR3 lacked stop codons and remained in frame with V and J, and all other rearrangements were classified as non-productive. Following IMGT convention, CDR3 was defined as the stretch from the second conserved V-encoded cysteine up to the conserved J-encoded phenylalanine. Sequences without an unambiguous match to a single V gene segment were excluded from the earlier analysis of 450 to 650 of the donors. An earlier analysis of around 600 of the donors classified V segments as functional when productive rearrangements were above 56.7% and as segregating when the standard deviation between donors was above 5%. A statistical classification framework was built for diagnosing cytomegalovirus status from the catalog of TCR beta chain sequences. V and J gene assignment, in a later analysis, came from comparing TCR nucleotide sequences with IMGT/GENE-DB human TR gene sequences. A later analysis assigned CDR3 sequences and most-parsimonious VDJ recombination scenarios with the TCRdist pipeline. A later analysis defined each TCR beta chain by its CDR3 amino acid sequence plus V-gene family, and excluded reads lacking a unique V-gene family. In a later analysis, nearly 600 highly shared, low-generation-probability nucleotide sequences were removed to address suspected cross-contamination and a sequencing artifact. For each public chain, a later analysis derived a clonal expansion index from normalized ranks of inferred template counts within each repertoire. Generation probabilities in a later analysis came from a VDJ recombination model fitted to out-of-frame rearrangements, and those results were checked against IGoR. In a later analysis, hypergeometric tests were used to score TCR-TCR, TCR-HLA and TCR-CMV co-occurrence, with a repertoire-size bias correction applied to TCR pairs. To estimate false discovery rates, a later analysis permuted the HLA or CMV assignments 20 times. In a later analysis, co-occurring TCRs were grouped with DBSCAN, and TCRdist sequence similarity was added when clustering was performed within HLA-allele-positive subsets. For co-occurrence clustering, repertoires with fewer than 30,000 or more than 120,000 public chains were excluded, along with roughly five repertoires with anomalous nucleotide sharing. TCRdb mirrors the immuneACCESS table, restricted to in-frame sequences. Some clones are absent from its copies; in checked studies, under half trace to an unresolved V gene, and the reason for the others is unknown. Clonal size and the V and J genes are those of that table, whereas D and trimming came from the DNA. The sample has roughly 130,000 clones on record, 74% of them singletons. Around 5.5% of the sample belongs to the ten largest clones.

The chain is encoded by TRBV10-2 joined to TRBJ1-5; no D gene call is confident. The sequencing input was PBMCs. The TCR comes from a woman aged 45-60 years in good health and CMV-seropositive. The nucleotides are TGCGCCAGCAGTGCCGTCAATCAGCCCCAGCATTTT. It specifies CASSAVNQPQHF.